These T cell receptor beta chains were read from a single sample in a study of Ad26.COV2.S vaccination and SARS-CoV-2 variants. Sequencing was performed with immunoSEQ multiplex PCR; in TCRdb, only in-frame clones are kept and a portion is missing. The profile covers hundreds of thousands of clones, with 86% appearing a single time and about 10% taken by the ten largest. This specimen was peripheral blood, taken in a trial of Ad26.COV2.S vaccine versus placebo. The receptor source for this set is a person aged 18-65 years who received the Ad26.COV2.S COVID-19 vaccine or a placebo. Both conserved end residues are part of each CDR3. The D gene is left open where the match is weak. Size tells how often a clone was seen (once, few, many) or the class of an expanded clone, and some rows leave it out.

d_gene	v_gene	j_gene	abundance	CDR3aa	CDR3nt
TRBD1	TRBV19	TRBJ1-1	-	CASSLTGVNTEAFF	TGTGCCAGTAGCCTAACAGGGGTGAACACTGAAGCTTTCTTT
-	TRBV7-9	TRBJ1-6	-	CASSPSDNSPLHF	TGTGCCAGCAGCCCCAGCGATAATTCACCCCTCCACTTT
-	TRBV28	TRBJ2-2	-	CASSPRTPNTGELFF	TGTGCCAGCAGCCCACGGACACCAAACACCGGGGAGCTGTTTTTT
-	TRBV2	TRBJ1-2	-	CASMRQEEYGYTF	TGTGCCAGCATGCGGCAGGAGGAATATGGCTACACCTTC
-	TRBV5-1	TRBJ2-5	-	CASSQSSGETQYF	TGCGCCAGCAGCCAAAGCTCGGGGGAGACCCAGTACTTC
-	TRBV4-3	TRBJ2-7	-	CASSQDSASGAPSEQYF	TGCGCCAGCAGCCAAGATAGTGCAAGCGGAGCTCCCTCCGAGCAGTACTTC
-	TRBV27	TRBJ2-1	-	CASSFEIAGEQFF	TGTGCCAGCAGTTTTGAAATAGCCGGTGAGCAGTTCTTC
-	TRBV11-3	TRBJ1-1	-	CASSRSGGLAEAFF	TGTGCCAGCAGCCGCAGTGGGGGGCTGGCTGAAGCTTTCTTT
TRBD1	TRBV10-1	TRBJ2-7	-	CASSDLGTASSEQYF	TGCGCCAGCAGTGATCTCGGGACAGCCTCGAGTGAGCAGTACTTC
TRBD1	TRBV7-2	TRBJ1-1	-	CASSPGQVNTEAFF	TGTGCCAGCAGCCCGGGACAGGTGAACACTGAAGCTTTCTTT
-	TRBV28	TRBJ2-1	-	CATWAHHGGQFF	TGTGCCACCTGGGCCCACCATGGGGGGCAGTTCTTC
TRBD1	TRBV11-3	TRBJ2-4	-	CASSSEGQGPSAKNIQYF	TGTGCCAGCAGCTCCGAAGGACAGGGGCCTTCGGCCAAAAACATTCAGTACTTC
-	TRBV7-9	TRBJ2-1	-	CASSWTPPRNEQFF	TGTGCCAGCAGCTGGACGCCCCCTCGAAATGAGCAGTTCTTC
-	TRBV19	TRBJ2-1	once	CASTERDRNEQFF	TGTGCCAGTACTGAACGGGATAGAAATGAGCAGTTCTTC
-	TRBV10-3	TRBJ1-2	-	CAISGSYGYTF	TGTGCCATCAGTGGGAGTTATGGCTACACCTTC
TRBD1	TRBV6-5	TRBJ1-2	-	CASSLTGESGYTF	TGTGCCAGCAGTTTGACAGGGGAAAGCGGCTACACCTTC
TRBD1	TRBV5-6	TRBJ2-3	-	CASSLGDRGLDTQYF	TGTGCCAGCAGCTTGGGGGACAGGGGGTTAGATACGCAGTATTTT
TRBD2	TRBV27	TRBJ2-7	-	CASSSYPGTSGRFSYEQYF	TGTGCCAGCAGTTCTTACCCCGGGACTAGCGGGAGGTTCTCCTACGAGCAGTACTTC
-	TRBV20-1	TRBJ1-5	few	CSASGGGNQPQHF	TGCAGTGCTAGTGGGGGAGGGAATCAGCCCCAGCATTTT
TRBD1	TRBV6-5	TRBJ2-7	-	CASRTLRDRGYEQYF	TGTGCCAGCAGGACTCTCAGGGACAGGGGGTACGAGCAGTACTTC
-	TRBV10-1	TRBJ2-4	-	CASSSEQAKNIQYF	TGCGCCAGCAGTAGTGAACAAGCCAAAAACATTCAGTACTTC
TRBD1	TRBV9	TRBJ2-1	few	CASSVEGTAGNEQFF	TGTGCCAGCAGCGTAGAAGGGACAGCCGGCAATGAGCAGTTCTTC
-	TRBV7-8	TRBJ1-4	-	CASTKGRTTNEKLFF	TGTGCCAGCACCAAGGGACGCACAACTAATGAAAAACTGTTTTTT
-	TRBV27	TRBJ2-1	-	CASSLSLTSYGDEQFF	TGTGCCAGCAGTTTATCGTTAACTAGCTATGGCGATGAGCAGTTCTTC
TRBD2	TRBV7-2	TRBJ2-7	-	CASSSSGNYEQYF	TGTGCCAGCAGCTCTAGCGGGAACTACGAGCAGTACTTC
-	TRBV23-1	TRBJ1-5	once	CASSQSGGAQTQHF	TGCGCCAGCAGTCAATCCGGGGGGGCTCAGACCCAGCATTTT
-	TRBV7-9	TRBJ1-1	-	CASSLDRGLNTEAFF	TGTGCCAGCAGCTTAGACCGAGGGTTGAACACTGAAGCTTTCTTT
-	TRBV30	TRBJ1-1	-	CAWSVGGMNTEAFF	TGTGCCTGGAGTGTAGGGGGGATGAACACTGAAGCTTTCTTT
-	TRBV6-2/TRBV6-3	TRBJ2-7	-	CASSYFGQGREQYF	-
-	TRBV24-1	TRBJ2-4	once	CATSDTTGAKNIQYF	TGTGCCACCAGTGACACGACAGGAGCCAAAAACATTCAGTACTTC
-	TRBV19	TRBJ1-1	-	CASGGWYGVNTEAFF	TGTGCCAGTGGAGGGTGGTACGGGGTGAACACTGAAGCTTTCTTT
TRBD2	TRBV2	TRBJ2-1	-	CASSETASGRAGEQFF	TGTGCCAGCAGTGAAACGGCTAGCGGGAGGGCGGGTGAGCAGTTCTTC
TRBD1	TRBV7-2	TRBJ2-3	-	CASSYQGERQGRATDTQYF	TGTGCCAGCAGCTACCAGGGAGAAAGACAGGGCAGGGCGACAGATACGCAGTATTTT
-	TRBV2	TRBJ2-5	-	CASSDPRTEETQYF	TGTGCCAGCAGTGACCCTAGGACGGAAGAGACCCAGTACTTC
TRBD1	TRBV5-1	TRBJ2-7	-	CASSPGGTGRAYEQYF	TGCGCCAGCAGCCCCGGGGGGACAGGGCGGGCATACGAGCAGTACTTC
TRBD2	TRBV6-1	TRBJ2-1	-	CASRELAGKVRDEQFF	TGTGCCAGCAGAGAACTAGCGGGAAAAGTTCGGGATGAGCAGTTCTTC
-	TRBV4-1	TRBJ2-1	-	CASSQDWAGRGDEQFF	TGCGCCAGCAGCCAAGATTGGGCAGGGAGAGGGGATGAGCAGTTCTTC
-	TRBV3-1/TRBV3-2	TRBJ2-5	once	CASSRTGTETQYF	TGTGCCAGCAGCCGGACGGGGACGGAGACCCAGTACTTC
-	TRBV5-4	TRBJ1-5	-	CASSLAGDQPQHF	TGTGCCAGCAGCTTGGCAGGGGATCAGCCCCAGCATTTT
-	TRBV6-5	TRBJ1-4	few	CASRYRPGEKLFF	TGTGCCAGCAGATACAGGCCGGGTGAAAAACTGTTTTTT
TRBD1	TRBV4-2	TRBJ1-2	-	CASSQGTGVGYTF	TGTGCCAGCAGCCAAGGGACAGGGGTTGGCTACACCTTC
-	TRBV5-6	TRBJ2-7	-	CASSLIGPRPYEQYF	TGTGCCAGCAGCTTGATAGGCCCCAGACCCTACGAGCAGTACTTC
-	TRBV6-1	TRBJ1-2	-	CASSEWEYGYTF	TGTGCCAGCAGTGAGTGGGAGTATGGCTACACCTTC
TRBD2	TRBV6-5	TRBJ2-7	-	CASSYRTSGRSEQYF	TGTGCCAGCAGTTACCGGACTAGCGGGAGGAGTGAGCAGTACTTC
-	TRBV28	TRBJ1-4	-	CASHAYTVRGEKLFF	TGTGCCAGCCACGCTTACACTGTCCGCGGTGAAAAACTGTTTTTT
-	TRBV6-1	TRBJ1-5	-	CASSESLGLNQPQHF	TGTGCCAGCAGTGAAAGTCTGGGACTCAATCAGCCCCAGCATTTT
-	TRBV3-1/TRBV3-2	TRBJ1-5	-	CASERTEGRVGNQPQHF	TGTGCCAGCGAAAGGACGGAGGGGAGGGTGGGCAATCAGCCCCAGCATTTT
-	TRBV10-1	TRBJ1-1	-	CASSDPQMNTEAFF	TGCGCCAGCAGTGACCCCCAAATGAACACTGAAGCTTTCTTT
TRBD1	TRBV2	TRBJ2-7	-	CASSGNVGTGSYEQYF	TGTGCCAGCAGTGGAAATGTGGGGACAGGGTCCTACGAGCAGTACTTC
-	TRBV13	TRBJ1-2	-	CASSSITGYGYTF	TGTGCCAGCAGCTCGATCACAGGGTATGGCTACACCTTC
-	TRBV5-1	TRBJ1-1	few	CASSLLQSSTEAFF	TGCGCCAGCAGCTTGCTACAGAGTAGCACTGAAGCTTTCTTT
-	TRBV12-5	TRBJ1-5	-	CASGPSRALHF	TGTGCTAGTGGTCCCAGTCGGGCTCTGCATTTT
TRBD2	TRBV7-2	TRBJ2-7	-	CASSGESGLAGGREQYF	TGTGCCAGCAGCGGTGAATCTGGACTAGCGGGGGGGCGCGAGCAGTACTTC
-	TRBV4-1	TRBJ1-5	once	CASSQLESNQPQHF	TGCGCCAGCAGCCAACTGGAGAGCAATCAGCCCCAGCATTTT
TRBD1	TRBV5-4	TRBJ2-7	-	CASSFMDRATYEQYF	TGTGCCAGCAGCTTCATGGACAGGGCAACCTACGAGCAGTACTTC
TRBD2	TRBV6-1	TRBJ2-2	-	CASSEAALAGGTGELFF	TGTGCCAGCAGTGAAGCTGCACTAGCGGGGGGGACCGGGGAGCTGTTTTTT
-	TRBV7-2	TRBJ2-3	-	CASSLVAARGGDTQYF	TGTGCCAGCAGCTTAGTCGCGGCCCGGGGCGGGGATACGCAGTATTTT
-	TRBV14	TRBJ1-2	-	CASSLNPGTSYGYTF	TGTGCCAGCAGCCTCAACCCCGGGACAAGTTATGGCTACACCTTC
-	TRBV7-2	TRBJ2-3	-	CASSRSNADTQYF	TGTGCCAGCAGTAGGTCGAACGCAGATACGCAGTATTTT
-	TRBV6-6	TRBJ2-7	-	CASSPRLAGGSYEQYF	TGTGCCAGCAGCCCCCGTTTGGCAGGAGGGTCCTACGAGCAGTACTTC